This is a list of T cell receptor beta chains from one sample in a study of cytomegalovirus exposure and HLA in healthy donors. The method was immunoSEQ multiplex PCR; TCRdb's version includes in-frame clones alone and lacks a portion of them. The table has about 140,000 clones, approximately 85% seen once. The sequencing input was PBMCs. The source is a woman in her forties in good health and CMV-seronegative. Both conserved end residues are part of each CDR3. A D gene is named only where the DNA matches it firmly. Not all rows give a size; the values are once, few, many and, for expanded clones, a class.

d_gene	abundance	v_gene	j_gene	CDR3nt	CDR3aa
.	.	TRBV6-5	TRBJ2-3	TGTGCCAGCAGTTCCCCGGGTGGAGATACGCAGTATTTT	CASSSPGGDTQYF
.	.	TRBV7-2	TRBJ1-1	TGTGCCAGCAGGTTGGTGGACTCCGCTGAAGCTTTCTTT	CASRLVDSAEAFF
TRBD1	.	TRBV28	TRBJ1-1	TGTGCCAGCAGCGTGAGTCAGGGGGCCGCTGAAGCTTTCTTT	CASSVSQGAAEAFF
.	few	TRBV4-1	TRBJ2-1	TGCGCCAGCAGCCAAGCGGCGACAGCTTCCTACAATGAGCAGTTCTTC	CASSQAATASYNEQFF
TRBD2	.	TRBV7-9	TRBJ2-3	TGTGCCAGCATCCGGGAGGGATCAGCAGATACGCAGTATTTT	CASIREGSADTQYF
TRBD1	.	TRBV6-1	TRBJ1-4	TGTGCCAGCAGTGAGGACAGGGTTAATGAAAAACTGTTTTTT	CASSEDRVNEKLFF
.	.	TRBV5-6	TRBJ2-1	TGTGCCGGGGGCAGAAACAATGAGCAGTTCTTC	CAGGRNNEQFF
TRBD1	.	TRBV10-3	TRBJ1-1	TGTGCCATCAGTGGGGGACAGGTGGCCAACACTGAAGCTTTCTTT	CAISGGQVANTEAFF
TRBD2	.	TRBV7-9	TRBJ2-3	TGTGCCAGCAGCGCTACAGGCGGGACTAGCGGGAGTCTAGATACGCAGTATTTT	CASSATGGTSGSLDTQYF
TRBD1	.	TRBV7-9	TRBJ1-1	TGTTCCAGCAGCTCGACAGGGCCCACTGAAGCTTTCTTT	CSSSSTGPTEAFF
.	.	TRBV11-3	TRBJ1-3	TGTGCCAGCAGCTTTGGGACTGCTGGAAACACCATATATTTT	CASSFGTAGNTIYF
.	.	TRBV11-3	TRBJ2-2	TGTGCCAGCAGCCAGGGCAGGGGTTTAACCGGGGAGCTGTTTTTT	CASSQGRGLTGELFF
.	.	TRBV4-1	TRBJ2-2	TGCGCCAGCAGCCAAGTATCGGGTACCGGGGAGCTGTTTTTT	CASSQVSGTGELFF
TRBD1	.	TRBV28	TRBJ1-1	TGTGCCAGTATCGCCAGGGGGCGGACAACTGAAGCTTTCTTT	CASIARGRTTEAFF
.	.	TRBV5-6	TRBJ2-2	TGTGCCAGCAGCTCCAAGTTCATCCAGGCGAACACCGGGGAGCTGTTTTTT	CASSSKFIQANTGELFF
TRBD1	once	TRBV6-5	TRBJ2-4	TGTGCCAGCAGTCCCCTCAGGGGGACCATTCAGTACTTC	CASSPLRGTIQYF
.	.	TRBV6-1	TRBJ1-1	TGTGCCAGCAGTCCGCGTCCGCGGAGGACTGAAGCTTTCTTT	CASSPRPRRTEAFF
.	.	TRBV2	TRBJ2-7	TGTGCTAATGGAGGGGGGGGTGGCTCCTACGAGCAGTACTTC	CANGGGGGSYEQYF
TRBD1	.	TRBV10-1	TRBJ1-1	TGCGCCAGCAGAGCTGACAGGGGGCTGAACACTGAAGCTTTCTTT	CASRADRGLNTEAFF
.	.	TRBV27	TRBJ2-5	TGTGCCAGCAGCTTAGGGGGGGTCCAAGAGACCCAGTACTTC	CASSLGGVQETQYF
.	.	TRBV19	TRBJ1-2	TGTGCCAGTAGTGTGGGCAGGGCGAGCGGCTACACCTTC	CASSVGRASGYTF
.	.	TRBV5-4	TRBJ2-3	TGTGCCAGCAGCCCTTCTGCGCGGAGCACAGATACGCAGTATTTT	CASSPSARSTDTQYF
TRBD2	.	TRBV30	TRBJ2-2	TGTGCCTGGAGTGCGGGGCTAGCGGGGAACACCGGGGAGCTGTTTTTT	CAWSAGLAGNTGELFF
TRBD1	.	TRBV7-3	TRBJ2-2	TGTGCCAGCAGCGCCCCGGGACAGGGGACTACCGGGGAGCTGTTTTTT	CASSAPGQGTTGELFF